The 23 T cell receptor beta chains presented below share a single source sample, sequenced in a study of shared clonotypes between healthy human individuals. Produced via immunoSEQ multiplex PCR; TCRdb's table is partial and in-frame only. The sample lists around 750,000 clones; roughly 70% were seen once. The sequenced sample consisted of memory CD4+ T cells sorted from blood. The subset here: CD45RA-negative fraction. These receptors came from a woman aged 30 to 39 in good health.

This clone showed up many times. This chain connects TRBV15 to TRBJ1-3; the match to TRBD1 covers 9 bases. This CDR3 contains 14 residues. The germline gives CDR1 LNHNV, CDR2 YYDKDF (reference sequence). V was clipped by 3 bases and J by 8 bases; unmatched bases: 5. DNA of the CDR3: TGTGCCACCAGCAGGGGGACAGGGACGGACACCATATATTTT. Translated, it gives CATSRGTGTDTIYF.

The chain's CDR3 is CASSARQGDSTDTQYF. DNA for the CDR3: TGCGCCAGCAGCGCCAGACAGGGGGATTCCACAGATACGCAGTATTTT. The chain uses TRBV5-1 and TRBJ2-3; 9 nucleotides agree with TRBD1. V gave up 4 bases and J gave up 2 bases; unmatched junction bases: 8. CDR1 and CDR2 (germline): SGHRS, YFSETQ. The CDR3 has 16 residues.

The chain couples TRBV28 to TRBJ2-7; D is possibly TRBD1 (6 bases). The CDR3 covers 18 residues. Trimming removed 3 bases at V and 0 bases at J, with 21 bases between. Germline-derived CDR1 and CDR2 are MDHEN and SYDVKM. The CDR3 coding sequence is TGTGCCAGCAGTTTCTATAAGGGGGTGGGGGTTAACTCCTACGAGCAGTACTTC. The encoded protein is CASSFYKGVGVNSYEQYF. Full variable domain (outside the CDR3, taken from reference TRBV28 and TRBJ2-7): DVKVTQSSRYLVKRTGEKVFLECVQDMDHENMFWYRQDPGLGLRLIYFSYDVKMKEKGDIPEGYSVSREKKERFSLILESASTNQTSMYLCASSFYKGVGVNSYEQYFGPGTRLTVT.

The chain links TRBV5-5 to TRBJ1-2, with a weak D call TRBD1 (6 bases). CDR1 and CDR2 from the germline V gene are SGHKS and YYEKEE (reference sequence). The CDR3 has 13 residues. V was cut by 4 bases and J by 4 bases, with 11 bases left in between. CDR3 amino acids: CASSDQGTYGYTF. The CDR3 coding sequence is TGTGCCAGCAGCGATCAGGGGACCTATGGCTACACCTTC.

This clone was found a few times. The V gene is TRBV6-5, the J gene TRBJ2-5; TRBD1 matches 8 bases. CDR3 length: 15 residues. Germline V lookup: CDR1 MNHEY, CDR2 SVGAGI. Trimming removed 8 bases from V and 5 bases from J; junction bases left unmatched: 13. The CDR3 spells CASSGTRQGRETQYF. In DNA form, the CDR3 reads TGTGCCAGCTCCGGCACCCGACAGGGGCGGGAGACCCAGTACTTC.

The chain's CDR3 is CSAGTGARNEQFF. The DNA for the CDR3 is TGCAGCGCGGGGACAGGTGCCCGCAATGAGCAGTTCTTC. The V gene is TRBV29-1, the J gene TRBJ2-1, with 8 bases aligning to TRBD1. The CDR3 loop spans 13 amino acids. Germline CDR1 reads SQVTM; CDR2 reads ANQGSEA. V lost 7 bases to trimming and J lost 6 bases; unmatched junction nucleotides: 8.

The chain couples TRBV6-6 to TRBJ1-2, with D perhaps matching TRBD1 (5 bases). V was cut by 10 bases and J by 4 bases, with 13 bases left in between. This CDR3 region has 12 residues. CDR1 and CDR2 (germline): MNHNY, SVGAGI (reference sequence). DNA of the CDR3: TGTGCCACCGCGGGGGGGGTCTATGGCTACACCTTC. Its translation is CATAGGVYGYTF.

This chain uses TRBV20-1 with TRBJ2-7; D is ambiguous. This CDR3 region has 11 residues. The V end lost 6 bases, the J end lost 6 bases, and 12 bases lay between the germline ends. Per the germline V gene, CDR1 is DFQATT and CDR2 is SNEGSKA (reference sequence). The CDR3 reads CSAPTATEQYF. CDR3 bases: TGCAGTGCCCCCACGGCAACCGAGCAGTACTTC.

For this clone: Different DNA sequences within this sample yield the same CDR3. V is TRBV5-1 and J is TRBJ1-3, with D possibly matching TRBD1 (5 bases). The CDR3 covers 14 residues. V lost 6 bases to trimming and J lost 2 bases, with 12 bases between them. Germline CDR1 and CDR2: SGHRS and YFSETQ. CDR3 nucleotides: TGCGCCAGCACCCCCGGGACTGCTGGAAACACCATATATTTT. Translating it yields CASTPGTAGNTIYF.

V is TRBV6-5 and J is TRBJ1-2, with D unclear. The CDR3 consists of 13 residues. Trimming shortened V by 7 bases and J by 4 bases, and 13 bases separated the two germline ends. Germline CDR1 is MNHEY and CDR2 is SVGAGI. In DNA form, the CDR3 reads TGTGCCAGCACGGGCCGCAGGAGCTATGGCTACACCTTC. This gives the protein CASTGRRSYGYTF.

The chain links TRBV10-3 to TRBJ2-5; 11 positions agree with TRBD1. J lost 4 bases, V lost 4 bases, and 5 bases had no gene match. There are 15 residues in the CDR3. Germline lookup yields CDR1 ENHRY and CDR2 SYGVKD. The CDR3 nucleotides read TGTGCCATCAGTGGCCCTGGACAGGGGGCAGAGACCCAGTACTTC. This translates into CAISGPGQGAETQYF.

The chain employs TRBV27 and TRBJ2-5; unclear D gene. There are 15 residues in the CDR3. V was pared by 5 bases and J by 2 bases, with 15 bases between. Germline V CDR1 and CDR2: MNHEY, SMNVEV (reference sequence). DNA of the CDR3: TGTGCCAGCAGTCCCTATGGGCATCTTCAAGAGACCCAGTACTTC. Its protein product is CASSPYGHLQETQYF.

The CDR3 reads CASSLDLGVMSYEQYF. CDR3 nucleotide sequence: TGCGCCAGCAGCTTGGATCTGGGGGTTATGTCCTACGAGCAGTACTTC. The chain has TRBV5-1 and TRBJ2-7; D is possibly TRBD1 or TRBD2 (5 bases each). Germline CDR1 is SGHRS and CDR2 is YFSETQ. Trimming stripped 0 bases from V and 1 base from J, with 14 bases between. The CDR3 has 16 amino acids.

About this clone: Germline and junction disagree at one end, which may indicate a read error. The chain couples TRBV27 to TRBJ2-2; 9 positions match TRBD2. The CDR3 is 15 amino acids. Germline V CDR1 and CDR2: MNHEY, SMNVEV (reference sequence). CDR3 residues: CVSRPTSGNTGELFF. The CDR3 nucleotides are TGTGTCAGCAGGCCGACTAGCGGAAACACCGGGGAGCTGTTTTTT.

The chain has TRBV19 and TRBJ2-2; the match to TRBD1 covers 7 bases. This CDR3 has 15 amino acids. Germline CDR1 LNHDA, CDR2 SQIVND (reference sequence). V shed 3 bases, J shed 1 base, and the junction held 2 bases outside the gene matches. DNA of the CDR3: TGTGCCAGTAGTATGACAGGGAGGAACACCGGGGAGCTGTTTTTT. This translates into CASSMTGRNTGELFF.

The chain is built from TRBV7-9 and TRBJ1-5; TRBD1 is a possible D gene (6 bases). CDR3 length equals 15 residues. Germline V gene sequence: CDR1 SEHNR, CDR2 FQNEAQ (reference sequence). V was clipped by 0 bases and J by 3 bases, with 9 bases between them. In nucleotides, the CDR3 is TGTGCCAGCAGCTTAGCGGGGGGCCCCAATCAGCCCCAGCATTTT. This gives the protein CASSLAGGPNQPQHF.

This chain connects TRBV28 to TRBJ2-3; TRBD2 agrees at 14 bases. Germline-derived CDR1 and CDR2 are MDHEN and SYDVKM. After removal of 5 bases from V and 14 bases from J, the junction contained 12 bases not matched to a gene. The CDR3 has 15 residues. CDR3 in amino acids: CASSPTGLAGGIGYF. CDR3 bases: TGTGCCAGCAGTCCCACCGGACTAGCGGGAGGAATAGGGTATTTT.

The gene calls are TRBV6-5 and TRBJ1-5; TRBD1 agrees at 10 bases. Germline lookup yields CDR1 MNHEY and CDR2 SVGAGI. This CDR3 has 14 amino acids. The trim removed 6 bases at V and 4 bases at J, leaving 3 bases unmatched. This chain's CDR3 is CASRKGQGNQPQHF. The CDR3 nucleotides are TGTGCCAGCAGAAAGGGACAGGGGAATCAGCCCCAGCATTTT.

This CDR3 is CASSLVAPAGASGANVLTF. CDR3 nucleotide sequence: TGTGCCAGCAGCTTGGTTGCGCCAGCGGGAGCCTCTGGGGCCAACGTCCTGACTTTC. The gene calls are TRBV5-4 and TRBJ2-6; 8 bases agree with TRBD2. Germline V gene lookup returns CDR1 SGHNT and CDR2 YYREEE (reference sequence). The CDR3 consists of 19 residues. V was pared by 0 bases and J by 0 bases, with 8 bases of the junction left unmatched.

The chain recombines TRBV5-5 with TRBJ2-7; D might be TRBD2 (5 bases). The V gene's germline CDR1 is SGHKS and CDR2 YYEKEE (reference sequence). Between the trimmed V and J ends, which lost 4 bases and 1 base, there was a span of 18 bases. The CDR3 totals 16 residues. CDR3 region: CASSQVVRVTSYEQYF. CDR3 DNA: TGTGCCAGCAGCCAGGTGGTGCGGGTTACTTCCTACGAGCAGTACTTC.

This chain links TRBV7-2 with TRBJ2-2; 8 bases fit TRBD2. Trimming removed 7 bases from V and 4 bases from J; junction bases left unmatched: 11. This CDR3 has 16 residues. Germline values: CDR1 SGHTA, CDR2 FQGNSA. In DNA, the CDR3 is TGTGCCAGCACCACTACTAGCGGTCGCCTCACCGGGGAGCTGTTTTTT. It yields the protein CASTTTSGRLTGELFF.

V gene TRBV14 combines with J gene TRBJ2-7; 7 positions agree with TRBD2. Germline-derived CDR1 and CDR2 are SGHDN and FVKESK. The CDR3 sequence is 15 residues long. Losses at the gene ends were 4 bases for V and 5 bases for J; bases not matched to a gene: 11. As DNA, the CDR3 is TGTGCCAGCAGCCGCCAAGGAGGGAGGGGTCACGAGCAGTACTTC. Its translation is CASSRQGGRGHEQYF. Variable domain in full (rest from reference TRBV14 and TRBJ2-7): EAGVTQFPSHSVIEKGQTVTLRCDPISGHDNLYWYRRVMGKEIKFLLHFVKESKQDESGMPNNRFLAERTGGTYSTLKVQPAELEDSGVYFCASSRQGGRGHEQYFGPGTRLTVT.

The gene calls are TRBV28 and TRBJ2-4; no clear D gene. Germline V gives CDR1 MDHEN, CDR2 SYDVKM. The CDR3 contains 13 residues. With 6 bases removed from V and 0 bases from J, the gap between germline ends came to 6 bases. The CDR3 nucleotides read TGTGCCAGCAGCAGACTAGCCAAAAACATTCAGTACTTC. Protein product: CASSRLAKNIQYF. The full variable domain, in which reference TRBV28 and TRBJ2-4 provide the parts outside the CDR3, is DVKVTQSSRYLVKRTGEKVFLECVQDMDHENMFWYRQDPGLGLRLIYFSYDVKMKEKGDIPEGYSVSREKKERFSLILESASTNQTSMYLCASSRLAKNIQYFGAGTRLSVL.